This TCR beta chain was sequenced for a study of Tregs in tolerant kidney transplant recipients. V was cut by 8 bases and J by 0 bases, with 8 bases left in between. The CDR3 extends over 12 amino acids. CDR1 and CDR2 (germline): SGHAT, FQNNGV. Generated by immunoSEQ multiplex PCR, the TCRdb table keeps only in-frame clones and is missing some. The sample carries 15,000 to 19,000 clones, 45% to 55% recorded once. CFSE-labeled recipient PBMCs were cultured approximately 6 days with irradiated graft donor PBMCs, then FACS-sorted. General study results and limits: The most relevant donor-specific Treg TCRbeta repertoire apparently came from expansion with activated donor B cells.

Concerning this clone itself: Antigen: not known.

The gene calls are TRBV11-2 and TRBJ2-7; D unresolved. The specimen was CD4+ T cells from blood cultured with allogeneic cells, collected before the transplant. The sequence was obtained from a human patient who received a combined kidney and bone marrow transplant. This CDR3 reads CASSAVSYEQYF. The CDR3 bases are TGTGCCAGCTCCGCAGTCTCCTACGAGCAGTACTTC.